The 28 T cell receptor beta chains below come from one sample, sequenced in a study of identifying expanded T cells in peripheral blood. The table came from immunoSEQ multiplex PCR; TCRdb's copy has only in-frame clones and leaves some out. The sample lists approximately 100,000 clones, roughly 91% occurring once. Sequencing was carried out using blood. All receptors come from a person aged 18 to 75 in good health.

This chain uses TRBV5-6 with TRBJ2-3, with D hard to call. V was cut by 1 base and J by 0 bases, with 9 bases left in between. The CDR3 length is 15 residues. Per germline, CDR1 SGHDT and CDR2 YYEEEE. The CDR3, as DNA: TGTGCCAGCAGCTTGATGCCTCTGAGCACAGATACGCAGTATTTT. Amino acid sequence: CASSLMPLSTDTQYF.

This clone showed up just once. This chain uses TRBV27 with TRBJ2-3, with 9 bases lining up with TRBD2. The CDR3 consists of 15 residues. Germline values: CDR1 MNHEY, CDR2 SMNVEV (reference sequence). The V and J ends lost 3 bases and 1 base, in that order; junction bases with no gene match: 2. CDR3 coding DNA: TGTGCCAGCAGTTTCCAGCGGGGGGGCACAGATACGCAGTATTTT. It is translated as CASSFQRGGTDTQYF.

V and J are TRBV7-9 and TRBJ2-6, with 9 bases lining up with TRBD2. This CDR3 is 17 amino acids long. Germline lookup yields CDR1 SEHNR and CDR2 FQNEAQ (reference sequence). The ends lost 6 bases at V and 2 bases at J; junction bases unmatched: 8. The CDR3 region is CASRAGGGGAGANVLTF. Written as DNA, the CDR3 is TGTGCCAGCAGGGCGGGCGGGGGGGGCGCTGGGGCCAACGTCCTGACTTTC.

V usage is TRBV6-5 and J usage is TRBJ1-6; D call uncertain. Germline assignment: CDR1 MNHEY and CDR2 SVGAGI. This CDR3 has 15 amino acids. The ends were cut back, 4 bases at V and 7 bases at J, with 14 bases in the middle. In nucleotides, the CDR3 is TGTGCCAGCAGTTCCTCCGGAGCATCGAATTCACCCCTCCACTTT. It translates to CASSSSGASNSPLHF.

The V call is TRBV7-2, the J call TRBJ1-5, with D possibly TRBD1 on 6 matching bases. Germline-derived CDR1 and CDR2 are SGHTA and FQGNSA. The CDR3 runs to 17 residues. The V end was cut by 5 bases, the J end by 0 bases, with 17 bases between. Here the CDR3 reads CASSRGGTTYSNQPQHF. CDR3 DNA sequence: TGTGCCAGCAGCCGAGGGGGGACCACCTATAGCAATCAGCCCCAGCATTTT. Looking up the rest from reference TRBV7-2 and TRBJ1-5 gives the full variable domain: GAGVSQSPSNKVTEKGKDVELRCDPISGHTALYWYRQSLGQGLEFLIYFQGNSAPDKSGLPSDRFSAERTGGSVSTLTIQRTQQEDSAVYLCASSRGGTTYSNQPQHFGDGTRLSIL.

The chain recombines TRBV6-1 with TRBJ2-5; the match to TRBD1 covers 7 bases. V gave up 5 bases and J gave up 6 bases; unmatched junction bases: 6. This CDR3 region has 13 residues. Germline assignment: CDR1 MNHNS and CDR2 SASEGT. In nucleotides, the CDR3 is TGTGCCAGCAGTAGGGAGAGGGGGCAGACCCAGTACTTC. Protein: CASSRERGQTQYF.

V and J are TRBV28 and TRBJ2-1; D may match TRBD1 or TRBD2 (7 bases each). Trimming left V 7 bases short and J 6 bases short, with 19 bases between. CDR1 is MDHEN and CDR2 is SYDVKM in the germline V gene. CDR3 length: 15 residues. The CDR3 DNA follows: TGTGCCAGCAACCCAGGGGGGGACTGGATCAATGAGCAGTTCTTC. This gives the protein CASNPGGDWINEQFF.

The chain couples TRBV6-5 to TRBJ2-7; D uncertain. V lost 6 bases to trimming and J lost 2 bases, with 11 bases between them. The CDR3 runs to 13 residues. From germline, CDR1 is MNHEY and CDR2 SVGAGI. Here the CDR3 reads CASSHPQTYEQYF. CDR3 coding DNA: TGTGCCAGCAGCCATCCCCAGACCTACGAGCAGTACTTC.

The rearrangement links TRBV2 to TRBJ1-3; TRBD1 is a possible D gene (5 bases). Germline V lookup: CDR1 SNHLY, CDR2 FYNNEI. The CDR3 extends over 17 amino acids. Trimming took off 5 bases at V and 0 bases at J, with 17 bases between the two ends. In DNA, the CDR3 is TGTGCCAGCAGTTACGGGGCCGGTCCGAACTCTGGAAACACCATATATTTT. It yields the protein CASSYGAGPNSGNTIYF.

CDR3 bases: TGTGCCAGTAGTAAAGACAGGGAGGACTATGGCTACACCTTC. It encodes CASSKDREDYGYTF. The genes are TRBV19 and TRBJ1-2, with TRBD1 identical over 7 bases. Germline CDR1 and CDR2: LNHDA and SQIVND (reference sequence). This CDR3 has 14 amino acids. The J segment lost 3 bases and the V segment lost 4 bases, leaving 5 bases of the junction unmatched.

The V call is TRBV4-3, the J call TRBJ2-2; D possibly corresponds to TRBD1 (5 bases). V was shortened by 1 base and J by 1 base, with 10 bases between the two germline ends. Germline values: CDR1 LGHNA, CDR2 YSLEER. There are 16 residues in the CDR3. The CDR3 nucleotides read TGCGCCAGCAGCCAAGGGCAGACAGTGAACACCGGGGAGCTGTTTTTT. It is translated as CASSQGQTVNTGELFF.

V usage is TRBV6-6 and J usage is TRBJ1-1; D possibly corresponds to TRBD1 (6 bases). This CDR3 region has 16 residues. Germline V CDR1 and CDR2: MNHNY, SVGAGI (reference sequence). Trimming left V 0 bases short and J 7 bases short, with 18 bases between. CDR3 residues: CASSYSMPGGGGEAFF. The CDR3 DNA sequence: TGTGCCAGCAGTTACTCGATGCCGGGGGGCGGGGGTGAAGCTTTCTTT.

The chain couples TRBV29-1 to TRBJ2-2; D perhaps matches TRBD1 (6 bases). Trimming took 7 bases from V and 5 from J, leaving 17 bases between them. The CDR3 has 14 amino acids. Germline V CDR1 and CDR2: SQVTM, ANQGSEA. The CDR3 region has the DNA TGCAGCGGAATGGGGGCAGGGCGAACCGGGGAGCTGTTTTTT. This codes for CSGMGAGRTGELFF.

This clone was counted once. The chain uses TRBV14 and TRBJ1-4, with 7 positions matching TRBD1. Per germline, CDR1 SGHDN and CDR2 FVKESK. V dropped 5 bases and J dropped 5; count of bases not matched to a gene: 5. The CDR3 sequence is 14 residues long. The CDR3 nucleotides are TGTGCCAGCAGCAGACAGGGAAAGAATGAAAAACTGTTTTTT. Its protein product is CASSRQGKNEKLFF.

This clone has just one count. The genes are TRBV5-1 and TRBJ1-3, with D maybe TRBD1 (6 bases). The V gene lost 4 bases and the J gene lost 2 bases, with 7 bases spanning the gap. CDR3 size: 13 residues. Germline-derived CDR1 and CDR2 are SGHRS and YFSETQ. This chain's CDR3 is CASSTGTGNTIYF. CDR3 sequence (DNA): TGCGCCAGCAGCACAGGGACTGGAAACACCATATATTTT.

The genes are TRBV18 and TRBJ2-3, with a possible D match to TRBD2 (6 bases). Germline assignment: CDR1 KGHSH and CDR2 LQKENI. Trimming shortened V by 6 bases and J by 5 bases, and 15 bases separated the two germline ends. The CDR3 runs 14 residues. CDR3 bases: TGTGCCAGCTCCCCCCCCCGACTAGGAGATACGCAGTATTTT. It translates to CASSPPRLGDTQYF.

This clone was recorded a few times. The chain is built from TRBV9 and TRBJ1-3; D not certain. The CDR3 sequence is 15 residues long. In germline, CDR1 is SGDLS, CDR2 YYNGEE. V was clipped by 2 bases and J by 5 bases, with 14 bases between them. In DNA form, the CDR3 reads TGTGCCAGCAGCGTCGGCGGTGCGGGCAGAAACACCATATATTTT. Its translation is CASSVGGAGRNTIYF.

This rearrangement joins TRBV5-6 to TRBJ2-7; the D gene is possibly TRBD1 (6 bases). CDR1 is SGHDT and CDR2 is YYEEEE in the germline V gene. This CDR3 region has 14 residues. V was shortened by 1 base and J by 2 bases, with 10 bases between the two germline ends. The CDR3 spells CASSLFRGTYEQYF. The DNA for the CDR3 is TGTGCCAGCAGCTTGTTTAGGGGGACCTACGAGCAGTACTTC. The full variable domain, with the rest looked up from reference TRBV5-6 and TRBJ2-7, is DAGVTQSPTHLIKTRGQQVTLRCSPKSGHDTVSWYQQALGQGPQFIFQYYEEEERQRGNFPDRFSGHQFPNYSSELNVNALLLGDSALYLCASSLFRGTYEQYFGPGTRLTVT.

CDR3 protein: CASLGGINTEAFF. The CDR3 coding sequence is TGTGCCAGCCTAGGGGGGATAAACACTGAAGCTTTCTTT. The rearrangement links TRBV13 to TRBJ1-1, with D possibly being TRBD1 (6 bases). V was shortened by 8 bases and J by 2 bases, with 12 bases between the two germline ends. CDR3 size: 13 residues. Germline values: CDR1 PRHDT, CDR2 FYEKMQ (reference sequence).

This chain joins TRBV13 and TRBJ2-1; D possibly corresponds to TRBD2 (5 bases). Per germline, CDR1 PRHDT and CDR2 FYEKMQ (reference sequence). The V end was cut by 5 bases, the J end by 1 base, with 12 bases between. The CDR3 length is 15 residues. CDR3 amino acids: CASSPRSGSYNEQFF. Here the CDR3 DNA reads TGTGCCAGCAGCCCCCGCAGCGGTTCCTACAATGAGCAGTTCTTC. The variable domain in full, with the rest retrieved from reference TRBV13 and TRBJ2-1, is AAGVIQSPRHLIKEKRETATLKCYPIPRHDTVYWYQQGPGQDPQFLISFYEKMQSDKGSIPDRFSAQQFSDYHSELNMSSLELGDSALYFCASSPRSGSYNEQFFGPGTRLTVL.

The gene calls are TRBV29-1 and TRBJ1-2; possibly TRBD1 for D (6 bases). Trimming cost V 5 bases and J 12 bases, with 22 bases left between them. The CDR3 contains 13 residues. Germline CDR1 SQVTM, CDR2 ANQGSEA. The CDR3 loop reads CSVWSGEPLEDTF. As DNA, the CDR3 is TGCAGCGTTTGGTCAGGGGAGCCTCTCGAGGACACCTTC.

The chain joins TRBV19 to TRBJ2-3; 8 positions match TRBD2. Looked up from germline, CDR1 is LNHDA and CDR2 is SQIVND (reference sequence). The CDR3 consists of 15 residues. Germline trimming cut 6 bases from V and 1 base from J; bases unmatched to any gene: 6. CDR3 sequence: CASSSGGPGTDTQYF. The CDR3 DNA is TGTGCCAGTAGCTCGGGGGGGCCGGGCACAGATACGCAGTATTTT.

This clone is classed as medium-sized. The rearrangement uses TRBV19 and TRBJ2-1; the D is unclear. Per the germline V gene, CDR1 is LNHDA and CDR2 is SQIVND (reference sequence). V lost 5 bases, J lost 0 bases, and 11 bases lay in between. The CDR3 consists of 15 residues. The CDR3 region has the DNA TGTGCCAGTAGTGCAGGAACGCTCTCCTACAATGAGCAGTTCTTC. Protein product: CASSAGTLSYNEQFF.

This clone appeared once. The rearrangement uses TRBV2 and TRBJ2-7, with no clear D. The CDR3 runs 13 residues. CDR1 is SNHLY and CDR2 is FYNNEI in the germline V gene. V was shortened by 4 bases and J by 3 bases, with 10 bases between the two germline ends. DNA of the CDR3: TGTGCCAGCAGTGCGGTATGGGACTACGAGCAGTACTTC. Translating gives CASSAVWDYEQYF.

V gene TRBV4-3 combines with J gene TRBJ1-5; the D is unclear. Germline V gene sequence: CDR1 LGHNA, CDR2 YSLEER. This CDR3 spans 15 amino acids. V was clipped by 0 bases and J by 4 bases, with 10 bases between them. This chain's CDR3 is CASSQDGMGNQPQHF. In nucleotides, the CDR3 is TGCGCCAGCAGCCAAGATGGAATGGGAAATCAGCCCCAGCATTTT.

The chain employs TRBV7-9 and TRBJ1-1; D is undetermined. V was shortened by 7 bases and J by 4 bases, with 22 bases between the two germline ends. Per germline, CDR1 SEHNR and CDR2 FQNEAQ (reference sequence). CDR3 length: 16 residues. CDR3 nucleotide sequence: TGTGCCAGCACCCTTTTCGGGGTAGAGACAAGCACTGAAGCTTTCTTT. This sequence encodes CASTLFGVETSTEAFF.

The chain has TRBV20-1 and TRBJ1-5; D remains unclear. The length of the CDR3 is 11 residues. The V end was cut by 2 bases, the J end by 6 bases, with 5 bases between. CDR1 is DFQATT, CDR2 SNEGSKA, per germline (reference sequence). The CDR3 region is CSARYGQPQHF. CDR3 nucleotides: TGCAGTGCTAGATATGGTCAGCCCCAGCATTTT.

Of note for this clone: This clone may be a read error of a much larger clone one base away. The V call is TRBV6-5, the J call TRBJ1-1; D not resolved. The germline V gene has CDR1 MNHEY and CDR2 SVGAGI. V was shortened by 0 bases and J by 0 bases, with 2 bases between the two germline ends. This CDR3 contains 13 residues. The CDR3 loop is CASSYSVNTEAFF. The CDR3 DNA reads TGTGCCAGCAGTTACTCGGTGAACACTGAAGCTTTCTTT.